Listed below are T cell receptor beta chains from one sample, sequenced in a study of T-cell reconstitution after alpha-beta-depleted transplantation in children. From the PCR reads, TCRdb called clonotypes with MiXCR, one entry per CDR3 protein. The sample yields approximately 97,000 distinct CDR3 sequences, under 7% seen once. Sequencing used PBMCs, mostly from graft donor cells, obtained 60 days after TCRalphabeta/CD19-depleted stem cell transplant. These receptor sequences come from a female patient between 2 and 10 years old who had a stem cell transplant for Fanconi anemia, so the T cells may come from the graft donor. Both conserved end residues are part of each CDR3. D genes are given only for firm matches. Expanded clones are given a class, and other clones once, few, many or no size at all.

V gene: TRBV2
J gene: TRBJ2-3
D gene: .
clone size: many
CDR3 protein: CASSEGWENTDTQYF
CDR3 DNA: TGTGCCAGCAGTGAAGGCTGGGAGAACACAGATACGCAGTATTTT

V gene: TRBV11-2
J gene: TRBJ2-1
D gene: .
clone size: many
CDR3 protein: CASSLSGYNEQFF
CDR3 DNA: TGTGCCAGCAGCTTATCGGGATACAATGAGCAGTTCTTC

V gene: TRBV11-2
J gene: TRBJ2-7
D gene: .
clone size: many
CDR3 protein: CASSLVIGTYEQYF
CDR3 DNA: TGTGCCAGCAGCTTAGTCATAGGCACCTACGAGCAGTACTTC

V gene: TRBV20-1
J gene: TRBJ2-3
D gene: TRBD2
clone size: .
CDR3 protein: CCAGTSGIAGGTDTQYF
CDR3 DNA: TGCTGTGCTGGAACTAGCGGGATTGCGGGGGGCACAGATACGCAGTATTTT

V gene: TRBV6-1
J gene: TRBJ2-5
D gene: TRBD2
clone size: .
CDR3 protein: CASEGLARETQYF
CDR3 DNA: TGTGCCAGCGAGGGACTAGCCCGAGAGACCCAGTACTTC

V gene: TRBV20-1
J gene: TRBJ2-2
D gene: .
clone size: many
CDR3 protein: CSARGFGNTGELFF
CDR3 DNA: TGCAGTGCCAGAGGATTTGGGAACACCGGGGAGCTGTTTTTT

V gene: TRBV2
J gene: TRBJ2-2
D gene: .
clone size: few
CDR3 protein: CASSAAFSSRADTGELFF
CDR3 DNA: TGTGCCAGCAGTGCTGCTTTCAGCTCAAGGGCGGACACCGGGGAGCTGTTTTTT

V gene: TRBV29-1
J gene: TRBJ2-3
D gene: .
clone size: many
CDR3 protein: CSVLKRGTDTQYF
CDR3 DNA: TGCAGCGTTCTTAAAAGGGGAACAGATACGCAGTATTTT

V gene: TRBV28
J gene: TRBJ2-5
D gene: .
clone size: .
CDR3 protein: CASGLAYQETQYF
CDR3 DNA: TGTGCCAGCGGATTAGCCTACCAAGAGACCCAGTACTTC

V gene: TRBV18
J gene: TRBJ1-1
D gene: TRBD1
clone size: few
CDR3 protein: CASSGPGDRNTEAFF
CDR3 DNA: TGTGCCAGCTCAGGACCGGGGGACAGAAACACTGAAGCTTTCTTT

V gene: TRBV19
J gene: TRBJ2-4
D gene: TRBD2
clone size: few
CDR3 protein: CASSAGLAGVDIQYF
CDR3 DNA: TGTGCCAGTAGTGCCGGACTAGCGGGTGTAGACATTCAGTACTTC

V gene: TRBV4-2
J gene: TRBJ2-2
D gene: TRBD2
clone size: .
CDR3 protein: CASSLRERASGDTGELFF
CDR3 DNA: TGTGCCAGCAGCCTTAGGGAGCGGGCTAGCGGAGACACCGGGGAGCTGTTTTTT

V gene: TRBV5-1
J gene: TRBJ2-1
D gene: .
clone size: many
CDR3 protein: CASSLRQGFHNEQFF
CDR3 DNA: TGCGCCAGCAGCTTGAGGCAGGGGTTCCACAATGAGCAGTTCTTC

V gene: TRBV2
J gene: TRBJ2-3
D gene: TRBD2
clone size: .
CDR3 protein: CASSVAGRPPDTQYF
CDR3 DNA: TGTGCCAGCAGTGTGGCCGGGAGGCCGCCAGATACGCAGTATTTT

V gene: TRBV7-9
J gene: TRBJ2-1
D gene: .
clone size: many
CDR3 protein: CASSPPTGTPNEQFF
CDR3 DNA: TGTGCCAGCAGCCCCCCCACCGGGACTCCGAATGAGCAGTTCTTC

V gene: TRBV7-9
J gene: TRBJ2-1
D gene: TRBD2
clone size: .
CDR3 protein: CASSLVLTSGPYNEQFF
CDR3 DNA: TGTGCCAGCAGCTTAGTTTTGACTAGCGGCCCGTACAATGAGCAGTTCTTC

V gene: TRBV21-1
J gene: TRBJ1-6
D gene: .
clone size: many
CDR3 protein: CATDLKKTGSSYNSPLHF
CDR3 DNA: TGTGCCACCGACCTAAAGAAGACAGGTAGCTCCTATAATTCACCCCTCCACTTT

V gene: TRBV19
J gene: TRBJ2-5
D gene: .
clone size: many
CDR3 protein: CDNPPVSVLRETQYF
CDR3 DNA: TGTGACAACCCACCAGTATCGGTTCTCCGGGAGACCCAGTACTTC

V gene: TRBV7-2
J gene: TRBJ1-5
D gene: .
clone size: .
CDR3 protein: CASSKDSTYQPQHF
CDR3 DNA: TGTGCCAGCAGCAAGGACAGTACCTATCAGCCCCAGCATTTT

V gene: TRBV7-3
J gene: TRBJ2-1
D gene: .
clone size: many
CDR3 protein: CASSLGPRDGITHNEQFF
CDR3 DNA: TGTGCCAGCAGCTTAGGCCCCAGGGACGGAATTACCCACAATGAGCAGTTCTTC

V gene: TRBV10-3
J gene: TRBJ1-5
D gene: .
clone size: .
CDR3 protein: CATARSGEDQPQHF
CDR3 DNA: TGTGCCACCGCCAGGTCGGGGGAGGATCAGCCCCAGCATTTT

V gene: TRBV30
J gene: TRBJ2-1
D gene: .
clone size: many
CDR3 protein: CAWTRGSSYNEQFF
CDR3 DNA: TGTGCCTGGACCCGGGGGAGCTCCTACAATGAGCAGTTCTTC

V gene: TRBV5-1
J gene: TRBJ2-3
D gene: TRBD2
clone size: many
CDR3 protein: CASSFSGGAPDTQYF
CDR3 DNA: TGCGCCAGCAGCTTTAGCGGGGGGGCCCCAGATACGCAGTATTTT

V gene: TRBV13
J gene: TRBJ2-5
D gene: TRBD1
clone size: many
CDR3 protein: CASSLVGTGGEETQYF
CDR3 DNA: TGTGCCAGCAGCTTAGTGGGGACAGGGGGTGAGGAGACCCAGTACTTC

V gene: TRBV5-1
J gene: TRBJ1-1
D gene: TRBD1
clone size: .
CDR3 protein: CASSPGQVVWVDTEAFF
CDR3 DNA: TGCGCCAGCAGCCCGGGACAGGTGGTTTGGGTGGACACTGAAGCTTTCTTT

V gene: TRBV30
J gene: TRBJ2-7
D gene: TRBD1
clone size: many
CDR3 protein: CAWNTGQGSYEQYF
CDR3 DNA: TGTGCCTGGAATACGGGACAGGGATCCTACGAGCAGTACTTC

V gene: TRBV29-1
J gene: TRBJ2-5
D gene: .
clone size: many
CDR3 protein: CSVEGSSGRQETQYF
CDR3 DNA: TGCAGCGTTGAAGGAAGTAGCGGAAGACAAGAGACCCAGTACTTC

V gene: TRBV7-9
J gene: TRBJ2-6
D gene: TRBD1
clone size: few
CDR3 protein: CASSRTGGLAGANVLTF
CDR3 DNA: TGTGCCAGCAGTCGGACAGGGGGCTTAGCTGGGGCCAACGTCCTGACTTTC

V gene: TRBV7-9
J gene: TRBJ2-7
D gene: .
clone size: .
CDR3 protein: CASSLSGAGWFYEQYF
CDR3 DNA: TGTGCCAGCAGCTTAAGCGGCGCAGGGTGGTTCTACGAGCAGTACTTC

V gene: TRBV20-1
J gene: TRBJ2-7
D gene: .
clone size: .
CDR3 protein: CSARDSTQGGFPYEQYF
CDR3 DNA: TGCAGTGCTAGAGATTCGACTCAGGGAGGTTTTCCCTACGAGCAGTACTTC

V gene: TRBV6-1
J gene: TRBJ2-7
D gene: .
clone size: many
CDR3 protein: CASSRDRSYEQYF
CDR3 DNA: TGTGCCAGCAGCCGCGACAGGTCCTACGAGCAGTACTTC

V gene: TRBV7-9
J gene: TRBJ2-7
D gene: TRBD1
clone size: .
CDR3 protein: CASRPGQGTYEQYF
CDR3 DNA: TGTGCCAGCAGGCCGGGACAGGGGACCTACGAGCAGTACTTC

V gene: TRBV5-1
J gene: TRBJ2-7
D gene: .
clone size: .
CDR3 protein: CASSLARDGTYEQYF
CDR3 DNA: TGCGCCAGCAGCTTGGCCCGGGACGGAACCTACGAGCAGTACTTC

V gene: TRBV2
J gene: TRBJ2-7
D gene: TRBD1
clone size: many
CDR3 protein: CASTKWGPDRGATTYEQYF
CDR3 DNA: TGTGCCAGCACTAAGTGGGGACCGGACAGGGGCGCGACCACCTACGAGCAGTACTTC

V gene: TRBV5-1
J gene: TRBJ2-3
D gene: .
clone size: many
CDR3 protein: CASSLSSTDTQYF
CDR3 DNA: TGCGCCAGCAGCTTGAGCAGCACAGATACGCAGTATTTT

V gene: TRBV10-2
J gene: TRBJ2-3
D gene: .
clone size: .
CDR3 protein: CASSILSGSTDTQYF
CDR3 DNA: TGCGCCAGCAGTATTTTAAGCGGCAGCACAGATACGCAGTATTTT

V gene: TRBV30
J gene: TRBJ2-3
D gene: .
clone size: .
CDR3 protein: CASDRHITDTQYF
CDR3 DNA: TGTGCCTCGGACAGACACATCACAGATACGCAGTATTTT

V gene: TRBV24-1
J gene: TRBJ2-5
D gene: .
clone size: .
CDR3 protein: CATSDLETQYF
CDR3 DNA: TGTGCCACCAGTGATTTAGAGACCCAGTACTTC

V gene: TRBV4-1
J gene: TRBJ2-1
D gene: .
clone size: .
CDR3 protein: CASSPSHGHNEQFF
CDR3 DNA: TGCGCCAGCAGCCCAAGCCACGGACACAATGAGCAGTTCTTC

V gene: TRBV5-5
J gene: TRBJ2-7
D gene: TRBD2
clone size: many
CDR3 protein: CASSLFSGPRSYEQYF
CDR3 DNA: TGTGCCAGCAGCTTGTTTAGCGGGCCGCGATCCTACGAGCAGTACTTC

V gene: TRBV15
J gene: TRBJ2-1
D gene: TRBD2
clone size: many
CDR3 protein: CATSTLRTSGGPYNEQFF
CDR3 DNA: TGTGCCACCAGCACTCTAAGGACTAGCGGGGGACCCTACAATGAGCAGTTCTTC

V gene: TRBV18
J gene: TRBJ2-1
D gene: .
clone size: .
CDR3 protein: CASSPRQGFVYEQFF
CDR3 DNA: TGTGCCAGCTCACCACGTCAGGGTTTTGTTTACGAGCAGTTCTTC

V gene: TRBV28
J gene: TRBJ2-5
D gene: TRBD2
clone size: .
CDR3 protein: CASSLVLAGVRLETQYF
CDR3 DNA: TGTGCCAGCAGTTTAGTCCTAGCGGGAGTTCGATTGGAGACCCAGTACTTC

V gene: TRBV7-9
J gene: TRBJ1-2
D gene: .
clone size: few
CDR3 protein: CASSLGTRGGYGYTF
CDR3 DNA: TGTGCCAGCAGCTTAGGAACTCGCGGTGGTTATGGCTACACCTTC

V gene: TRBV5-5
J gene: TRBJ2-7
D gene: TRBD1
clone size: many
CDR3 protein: CASSLEGQGEIYEQYF
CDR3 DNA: TGTGCCAGCAGCTTGGAGGGACAGGGGGAAATCTACGAGCAGTACTTC

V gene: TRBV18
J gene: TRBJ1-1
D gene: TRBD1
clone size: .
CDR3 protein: CASSPGGQGSTEAFF
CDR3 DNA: TGTGCCAGCTCACCAGGCGGACAGGGGAGCACTGAAGCTTTCTTT

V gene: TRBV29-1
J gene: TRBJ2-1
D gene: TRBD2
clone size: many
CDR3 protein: CSVVGTSGRLGYEQFF
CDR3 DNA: TGCAGCGTTGTAGGAACTAGCGGGAGGTTGGGGTATGAGCAGTTCTTC

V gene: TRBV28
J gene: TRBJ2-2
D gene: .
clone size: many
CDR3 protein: CASSFSRGLRSGELFF
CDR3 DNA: TGTGCCAGCAGTTTCAGTCGGGGGCTTAGATCCGGGGAGCTGTTTTTT

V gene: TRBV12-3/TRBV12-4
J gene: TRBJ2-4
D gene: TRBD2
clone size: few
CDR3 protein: CASSLRGPGRVNIQYF
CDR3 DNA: TGTGCCAGCAGTTTGAGGGGCCCGGGGAGGGTGAACATTCAGTACTTC

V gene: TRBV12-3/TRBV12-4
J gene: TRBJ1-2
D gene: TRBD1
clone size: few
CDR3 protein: CASSQTGWGYTF
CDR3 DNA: TGTGCCAGCAGTCAGACAGGGTGGGGCTACACCTTC

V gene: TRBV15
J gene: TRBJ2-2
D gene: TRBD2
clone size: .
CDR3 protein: CATSRGLAGHTGELFF
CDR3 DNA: TGTGCCACCAGCAGGGGACTAGCGGGTCACACCGGGGAGCTGTTTTTT

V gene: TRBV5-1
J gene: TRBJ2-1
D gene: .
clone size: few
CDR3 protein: CASSGGPSYNEQFF
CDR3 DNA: TGCGCCAGCAGTGGGGGCCCCAGTTACAATGAGCAGTTCTTC

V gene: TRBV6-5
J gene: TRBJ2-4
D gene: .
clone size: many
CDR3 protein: CASSYGQLQNIQYF
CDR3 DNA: TGTGCCAGCAGTTACGGCCAGCTCCAAAACATTCAGTACTTC

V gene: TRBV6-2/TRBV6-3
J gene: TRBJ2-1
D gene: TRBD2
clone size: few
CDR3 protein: CASSYSMGLAGGSNEQFF
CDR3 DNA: TGTGCCAGCAGTTACTCGATGGGTCTGGCGGGAGGGTCGAATGAGCAGTTCTTC

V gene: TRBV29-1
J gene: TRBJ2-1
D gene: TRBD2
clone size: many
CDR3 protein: CSAGAGGGNEQFF
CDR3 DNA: TGCAGCGCCGGAGCGGGAGGGGGTAATGAGCAGTTCTTC

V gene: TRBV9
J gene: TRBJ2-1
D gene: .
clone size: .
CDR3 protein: CAISATRSYNEQFF
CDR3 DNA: TGTGCCATCAGCGCCACCCGCTCCTACAATGAGCAGTTCTTC

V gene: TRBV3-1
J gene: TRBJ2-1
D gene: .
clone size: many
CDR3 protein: CASSQLDIEQFF
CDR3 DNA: TGTGCCAGCAGCCAACTCGACATTGAGCAGTTCTTC